This T cell receptor (beta chain) was sequenced for a study of blood T cell repertoires in COVID-19. Study-level background: Collection of acute and convalescent COVID-19 samples took place in the United States, Italy and Spain. PBMCs, B-cell-depleted T cells, or T cells provided the cDNA or gDNA that made up the material.

Original processing notes: Amplified reference gene primers provided the basis for estimating nucleated cell counts. The table came from immunoSEQ multiplex PCR; TCRdb's copy has only in-frame clones and leaves some out. For V, J and clone size, that table is used; D and trimming come from the DNA. Altogether a few hundred thousand clones are present, 90% being singletons, with the ten largest covering 6% to 7%. It was during active infection that Seattle patients were enrolled and then longitudinally followed. V lost 4 bases and J lost 9, with 13 bases in between. Germline-derived CDR1 and CDR2 are SQVTM and ANQGSEA. CDR3 size: 12 residues.

This TCR was sampled from a woman in her twenties or thirties with COVID-19, enrolled during active disease. Sequenced sample: peripheral blood. The gene calls are TRBV29-1 and TRBJ1-5, with D unclear. The CDR3 reads CSVVAEGGPQHF. The CDR3 DNA reads TGCAGCGTTGTAGCAGAGGGTGGGCCCCAGCATTTT.